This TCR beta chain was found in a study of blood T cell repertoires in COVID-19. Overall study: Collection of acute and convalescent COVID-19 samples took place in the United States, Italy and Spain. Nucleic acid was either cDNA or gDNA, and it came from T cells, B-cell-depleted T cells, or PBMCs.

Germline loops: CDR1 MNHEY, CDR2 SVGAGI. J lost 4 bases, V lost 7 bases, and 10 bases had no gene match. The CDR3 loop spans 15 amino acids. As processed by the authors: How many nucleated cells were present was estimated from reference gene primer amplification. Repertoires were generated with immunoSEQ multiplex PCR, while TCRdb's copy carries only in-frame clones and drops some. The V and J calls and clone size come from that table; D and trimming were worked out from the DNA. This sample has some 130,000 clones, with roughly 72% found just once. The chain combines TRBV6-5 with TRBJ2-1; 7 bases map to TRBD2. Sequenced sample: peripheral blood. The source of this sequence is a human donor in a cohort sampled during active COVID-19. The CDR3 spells CASTLGGSGYNEQFF. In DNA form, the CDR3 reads TGTGCCAGCACCCTCGGGGGGTCTGGGTACAATGAGCAGTTCTTC.